The 6 T cell receptor beta chains reported below all come from one sample, sequenced in a study of T cells in women clearing cervical HPV infection. Measured with immunoSEQ multiplex PCR; TCRdb has only the in-frame clones, and not every one. This listing includes some 20,000 clones. The sequenced sample consisted of blood buffy coat. The receptors were gathered from a woman aged 18 to 75 with a cervical HPV16 infection that either progressed to CIN3+ or cleared (not recorded which).

On this clone: The read halts 3 residues ahead of the CDR3 end, with the missing end drawn from the germline J gene. V is TRBV18 and J is TRBJ1-4; the D gene is possibly TRBD1 (5 bases). Germline CDR1 reads KGHSH; CDR2 reads LQKENI. The V end was cut by 4 bases, the J end by 3 bases, with 9 bases between. This CDR3 is built from 14 residues. CDR3 DNA (partial): TGTGCCAGCTCACAGCTACAGGCTAATGAAAAA. Protein: CASSQLQANEK. The full CDR3 sequence reads CASSQLQANEKLFF.

About this clone: The DNA ends 3 residues before the CDR3 does, and the rest of the CDR3 is filled in from the germline J gene. This chain joins TRBV2 and TRBJ1-1; 8 nucleotides agree with TRBD1. With 7 bases clipped from V and 1 base from J, the junction kept 5 bases outside the gene matches. The CDR3 is 14 amino acids. Germline CDR1 SNHLY, CDR2 FYNNEI. Incomplete CDR3 DNA: TGTGCCAGCACGAGGGACAGGTGGAACACTGAA. Protein product: CASTRDRWNTE. In full, the CDR3 reads CASTRDRWNTEAFF.

CDR3 in amino acids: CASSLGTGFRSPLHF. The CDR3 DNA, read in part, is TGTGCCAGCAGCCTCGGGACAGGGTTTCGATCACCC. The rearrangement joins TRBV7-2 to TRBJ1-6, with TRBD1 matching over 9 bases. Sequencing ends 3 residues short of the CDR3 end; the germline J gene provides the rest. The CDR3 has 15 residues. The ends lost 5 bases at V and 10 bases at J; junction bases unmatched: 9. Germline-derived CDR1 and CDR2 are SGHTA and FQGNSA.

As for this clone: The read is 3 residues too short to cover the CDR3 end, so that end is filled in from the germline J gene. The J gene is TRBJ1-5, the V gene TRBV6-1; D is ambiguous. The germline V and J ends were trimmed by 2 bases and 2 bases, with 10 bases remaining between them. The CDR3 loop spans 15 amino acids. In germline, CDR1 is MNHNS, CDR2 SASEGT. Incomplete CDR3 DNA: TGTGCCAGCAGTGAAAACTCCCAGGGCAATCAGCCC. This codes for CASSENSQGNQP. The CDR3 as a whole reads CASSENSQGNQPQHF.

Remarks on this clone: The read ends 3 residues shy of where the CDR3 ends; the end is completed using the germline J gene. This chain connects TRBV19 to TRBJ1-2, with D uncertain. The CDR3 has 12 residues. V was trimmed by 1 base and J by 3 bases, leaving 3 bases between them. Germline CDR1 LNHDA, CDR2 SQIVND (reference sequence). CDR3: CASSIADYGYTF. CDR3 DNA, as far as it was read: TGTGCCAGTAGTATAGCAGACTATGGC.

A remark on this clone: The CDR3 is cut off 3 residues early in the read; its end comes from the germline J gene. The V gene is TRBV11-3, the J gene TRBJ2-3; D uncertain. Trimming cost V 3 bases and J 5 bases, with 9 bases left between them. This CDR3 region has 13 residues. Germline V gene lookup returns CDR1 SGHNT and CDR2 YENEEA. CDR3 in amino acids: CASSFAPGDTQYF. Partial CDR3 DNA: TGTGCCAGCAGCTTTGCGCCTGGAGATACG.